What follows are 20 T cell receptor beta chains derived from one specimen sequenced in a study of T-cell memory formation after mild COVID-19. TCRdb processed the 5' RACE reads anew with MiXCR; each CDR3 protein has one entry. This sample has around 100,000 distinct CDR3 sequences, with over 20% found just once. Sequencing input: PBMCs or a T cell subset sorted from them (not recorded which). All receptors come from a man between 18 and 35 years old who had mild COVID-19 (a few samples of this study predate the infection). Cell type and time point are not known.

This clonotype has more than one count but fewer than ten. The chain's CDR3 is CASSVLRRGQGRTGELFF. CDR3 coding DNA: TGTGCCAGCAGCGTATTAAGGAGGGGACAGGGGAGGACCGGGGAGCTGTTTTTT. The rearrangement joins TRBV9 to TRBJ2-2; 10 positions match TRBD1. Losses at the gene ends were 1 base for V and 5 bases for J; bases not matched to a gene: 11. The CDR3 consists of 18 residues. In germline, CDR1 is SGDLS, CDR2 YYNGEE. The full variable domain, completed using reference TRBV9 and TRBJ2-2, is DSGVTQTPKHLITATGQRVTLRCSPRSGDLSVYWYQQSLDQGLQFLIQYYNGEERAKGNILERFSAQQFPDLHSELNLSSLELGDSALYFCASSVLRRGQGRTGELFFGEGSRLTVL.

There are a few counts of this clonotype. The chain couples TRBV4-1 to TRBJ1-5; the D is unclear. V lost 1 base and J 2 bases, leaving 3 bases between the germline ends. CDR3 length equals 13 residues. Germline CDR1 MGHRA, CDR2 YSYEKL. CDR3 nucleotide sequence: TGCGCCAGCAGCCAAGTTGGCAATCAGCCCCAGCATTTT. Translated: CASSQVGNQPQHF.

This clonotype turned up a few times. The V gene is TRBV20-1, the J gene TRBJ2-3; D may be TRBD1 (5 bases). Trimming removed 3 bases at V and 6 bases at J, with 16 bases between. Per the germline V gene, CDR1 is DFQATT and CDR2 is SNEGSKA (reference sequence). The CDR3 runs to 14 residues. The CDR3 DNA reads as TGCAGTGCTAGGCCTTCTAGGGGAAAGGATACGCAGTATTTT. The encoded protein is CSARPSRGKDTQYF.

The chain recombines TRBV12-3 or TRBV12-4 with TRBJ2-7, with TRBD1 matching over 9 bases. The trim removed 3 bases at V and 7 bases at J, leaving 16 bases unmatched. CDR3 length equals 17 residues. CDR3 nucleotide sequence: TGTGCCAGCAGTTTCCTCCTCCGAGGACAGGGGCTTAGGGAGCAGTACTTC. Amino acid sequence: CASSFLLRGQGLREQYF.

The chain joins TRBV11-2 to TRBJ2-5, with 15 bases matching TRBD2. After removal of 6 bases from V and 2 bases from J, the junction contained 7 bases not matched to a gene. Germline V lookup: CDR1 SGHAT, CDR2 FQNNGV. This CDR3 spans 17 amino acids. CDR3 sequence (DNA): TGTGCCAGCAGGACCGGGACTAGCGGGGGGTTACAAGAGACCCAGTACTTC. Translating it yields CASRTGTSGGLQETQYF.

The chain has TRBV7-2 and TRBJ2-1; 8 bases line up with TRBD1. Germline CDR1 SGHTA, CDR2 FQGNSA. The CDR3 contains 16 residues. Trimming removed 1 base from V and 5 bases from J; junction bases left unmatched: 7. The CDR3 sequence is CASSLVVRGPNNEQFF. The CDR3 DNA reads TGTGCCAGCAGCTTAGTCGTCAGGGGGCCCAACAATGAGCAGTTCTTC.

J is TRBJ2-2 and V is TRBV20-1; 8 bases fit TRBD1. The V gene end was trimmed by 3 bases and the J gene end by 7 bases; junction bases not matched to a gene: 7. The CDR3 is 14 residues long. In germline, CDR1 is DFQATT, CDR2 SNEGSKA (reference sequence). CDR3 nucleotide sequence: TGCAGTGCTAGTAGGACAGGGCTGCACGGGGAGCTGTTTTTT. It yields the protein CSASRTGLHGELFF.

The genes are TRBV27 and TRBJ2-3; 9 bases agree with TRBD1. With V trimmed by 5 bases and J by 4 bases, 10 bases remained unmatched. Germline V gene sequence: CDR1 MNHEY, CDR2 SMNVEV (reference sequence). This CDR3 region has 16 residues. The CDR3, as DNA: TGTGCCAGCAGTCCCCTGAGTACAGGGGGCTCAGATACGCAGTATTTT. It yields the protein CASSPLSTGGSDTQYF.

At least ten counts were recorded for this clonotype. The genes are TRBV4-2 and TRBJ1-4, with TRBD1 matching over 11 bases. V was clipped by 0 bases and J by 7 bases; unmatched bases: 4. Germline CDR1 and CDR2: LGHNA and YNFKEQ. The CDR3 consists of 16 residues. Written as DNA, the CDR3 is TGTGCCAGCAGCCAAGATGCGGGGACAGGGGGTGAAAAACTGTTTTTT. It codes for CASSQDAGTGGEKLFF.

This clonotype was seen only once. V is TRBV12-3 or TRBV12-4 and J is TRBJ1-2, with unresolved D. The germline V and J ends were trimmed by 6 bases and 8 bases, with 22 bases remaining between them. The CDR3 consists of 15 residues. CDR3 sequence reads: CASRRTPRKPAGYTF. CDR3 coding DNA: TGTGCCAGCAGACGCACCCCTCGGAAGCCTGCCGGCTACACCTTC.

CDR3 nucleotides: TGTGCCAGCAGTTACTCCCAGGGCTGGGAACCCCTCCACTTT. Translating it yields CASSYSQGWEPLHF. V gene TRBV6-5 combines with J gene TRBJ1-6; the D gene is possibly TRBD1 (5 bases). The CDR3 runs 14 residues. The germline V gene encodes CDR1 MNHEY and CDR2 SVGAGI. The V gene lost 0 bases and the J gene lost 12 bases, with 12 bases spanning the gap.

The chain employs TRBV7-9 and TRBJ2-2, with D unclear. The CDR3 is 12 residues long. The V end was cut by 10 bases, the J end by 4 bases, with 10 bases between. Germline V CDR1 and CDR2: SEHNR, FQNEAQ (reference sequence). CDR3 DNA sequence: TGTGCCACCACCCCGCTCACCGGGGAGCTGTTTTTT. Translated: CATTPLTGELFF.

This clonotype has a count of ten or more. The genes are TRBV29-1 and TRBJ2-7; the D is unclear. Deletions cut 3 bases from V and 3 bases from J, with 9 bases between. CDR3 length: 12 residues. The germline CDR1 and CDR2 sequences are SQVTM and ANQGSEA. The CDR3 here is CSVELTDYEQYF. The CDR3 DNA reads TGCAGCGTTGAGTTGACGGACTACGAGCAGTACTTC.

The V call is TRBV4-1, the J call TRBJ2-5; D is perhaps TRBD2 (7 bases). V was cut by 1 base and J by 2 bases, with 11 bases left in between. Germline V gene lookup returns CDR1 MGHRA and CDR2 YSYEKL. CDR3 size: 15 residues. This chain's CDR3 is CASSQAGGLQETQYF. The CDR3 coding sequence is TGCGCCAGCAGCCAAGCGGGGGGCCTACAAGAGACCCAGTACTTC.

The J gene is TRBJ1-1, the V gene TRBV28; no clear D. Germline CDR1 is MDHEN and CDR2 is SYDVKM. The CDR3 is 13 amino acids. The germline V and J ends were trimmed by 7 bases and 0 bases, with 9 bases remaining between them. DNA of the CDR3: TGTGCCAGCACCCCACAGTTGAACACTGAAGCTTTCTTT. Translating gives CASTPQLNTEAFF.

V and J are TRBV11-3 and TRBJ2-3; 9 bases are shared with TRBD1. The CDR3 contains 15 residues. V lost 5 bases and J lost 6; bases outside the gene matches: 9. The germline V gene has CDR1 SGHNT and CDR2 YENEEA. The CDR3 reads CASSRRDRAGDTQYF. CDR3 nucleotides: TGTGCCAGCAGCCGCCGGGACAGGGCAGGTGATACGCAGTATTTT. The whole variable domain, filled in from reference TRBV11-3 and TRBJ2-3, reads EAGVVQSPRYKIIEKKQPVAFWCNPISGHNTLYWYLQNLGQGPELLIRYENEEAVDDSQLPKDRFSAERLKGVDSTLKIQPAELGDSAVYLCASSRRDRAGDTQYFGPGTRLTVL.

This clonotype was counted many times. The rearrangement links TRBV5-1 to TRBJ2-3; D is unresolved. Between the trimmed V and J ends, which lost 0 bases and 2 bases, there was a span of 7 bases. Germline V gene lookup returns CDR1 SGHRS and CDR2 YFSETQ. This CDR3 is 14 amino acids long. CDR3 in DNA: TGCGCCAGCAGCTTGGTTCAGGCCACAGATACGCAGTATTTT. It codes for CASSLVQATDTQYF.

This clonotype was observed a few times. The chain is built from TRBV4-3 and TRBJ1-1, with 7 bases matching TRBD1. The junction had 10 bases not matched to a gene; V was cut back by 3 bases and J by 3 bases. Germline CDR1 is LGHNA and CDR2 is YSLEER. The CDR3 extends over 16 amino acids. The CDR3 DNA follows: TGCGCCAGCAGCCAGATTCCCCAGGGGGGGGACACTGAAGCTTTCTTT. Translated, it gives CASSQIPQGGDTEAFF.

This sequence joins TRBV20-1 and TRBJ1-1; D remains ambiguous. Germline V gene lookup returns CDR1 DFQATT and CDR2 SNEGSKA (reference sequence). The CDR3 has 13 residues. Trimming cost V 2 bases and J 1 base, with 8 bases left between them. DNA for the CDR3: TGCAGTGCTAGAACCCGGGGGAACACTGAAGCTTTCTTT. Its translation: CSARTRGNTEAFF.

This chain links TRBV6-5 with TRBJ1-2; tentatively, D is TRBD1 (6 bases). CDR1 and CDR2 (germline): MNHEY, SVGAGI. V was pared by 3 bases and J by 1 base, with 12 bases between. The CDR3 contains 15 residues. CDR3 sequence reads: CASSYGTLFNYGYTF. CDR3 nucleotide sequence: TGTGCCAGCAGTTATGGGACACTTTTTAACTATGGCTACACCTTC.